This T cell receptor (beta chain) is from a study of early T cells in non-severe SARS-CoV-2 infection. MiXCR was run by TCRdb on the 5' RACE reads, yielding one entry per CDR3 protein. The sample consists of about 39,000 distinct CDR3 sequences, approximately 4.8% of them appearing once. This clonotype was detected ten times or more. J lost 0 bases, V lost 10 bases, and 15 bases had no gene match. The germline gives CDR1 MDHEN, CDR2 SYDVKM. The CDR3 runs to 16 residues. The TCR originated in an adult who was a healthcare worker with PCR-confirmed SARS-CoV-2 infection or an uninfected control (not recorded which). The rearrangement uses TRBV28 and TRBJ2-7; TRBD2 matches at 7 bases. Input material: whole blood. The CDR3 is CATQFTLAVSSYEQYF. The DNA for the CDR3 is TGTGCCACCCAATTTACCCTAGCGGTAAGCTCCTACGAGCAGTACTTC.